These 3 T cell receptor beta chains originate from one sample sequenced in a study of neurological immune-mediated disorders. Noted time point: technical triplicate 3. TCRdb itself ran the 5' RACE reads through MiXCR, one entry per CDR3 protein. The sample yields around 30,000 distinct CDR3 sequences, approximately 16% seen once. Sequenced material: CD4+ T cells from blood. The receptor source for this set is a female donor with HTLV-1-associated myelopathy (HAM/TSP).

Ten or more counts support this clonotype. The rearrangement links TRBV11-2 to TRBJ1-1, with D unresolved. V gave up 5 bases and J gave up 8 bases, with 21 bases separating them. CDR1 is SGHAT and CDR2 is FQNNGV in the germline V gene. CDR3 length: 15 residues. The CDR3 protein is CASSPWVGMVGEAFF. In DNA, the CDR3 is TGTGCCAGCAGCCCCTGGGTGGGGATGGTCGGGGAAGCTTTCTTT. Complete variable domain (other parts from reference TRBV11-2 and TRBJ1-1): EAGVAQSPRYKIIEKRQSVAFWCNPISGHATLYWYQQILGQGPKLLIQFQNNGVVDDSQLPKDRFSAERLKGVDSTLKIQPAKLEDSAVYLCASSPWVGMVGEAFFGQGTRLTVV.

This clonotype occurred many times. This chain links TRBV5-1 with TRBJ1-1; D gene uncertain. CDR3 length: 13 residues. The germline V gene has CDR1 SGHRS and CDR2 YFSETQ. V lost 5 bases and J 2 bases, leaving 10 bases between the germline ends. This CDR3 reads CASRTERNTEAFF. The CDR3 DNA is TGCGCCAGCAGGACGGAACGTAACACTGAAGCTTTCTTT.

There are many counts of this clonotype. The chain recombines TRBV27 with TRBJ2-4; 8 nucleotides align to TRBD1. Per germline, CDR1 MNHEY and CDR2 SMNVEV (reference sequence). Trimming at V came to 2 bases and at J to 0 bases, leaving 9 bases not matched to a gene. The CDR3 extends over 18 amino acids. The CDR3 DNA is TGTGCCAGCAGTTTACGACAGGGGACGCCCCGAGCCAAAAACATTCAGTACTTC. Residues: CASSLRQGTPRAKNIQYF.